Below are 28 T cell receptor beta chains sequenced from a single sample in a study of graft-versus-host responses after intestinal transplantation. Graft samples were processed, releasing intraepithelial and lamina propria lymphocytes. Clones were read by immunoSEQ multiplex PCR, and TCRdb kept only the in-frame ones, dropping some. This sample has roughly 36,000 clones, with roughly 87% found just once. The sample here was ileum tissue, taken less than 210 days after intestinal transplant. The receptors were gathered from a human patient who received an intestinal transplant, so some T cells may come from the graft donor.

This chain's CDR3 is CASSLPVSSTDTQYF. Here the CDR3 DNA reads TGTGCCAGCAGCTTACCCGTTTCTAGCACAGATACGCAGTATTTT. The V call is TRBV11-2, the J call TRBJ2-3, with D unresolved. Germline V gene lookup returns CDR1 SGHAT and CDR2 FQNNGV. The CDR3 covers 15 residues. Trimming removed 2 bases at V and 0 bases at J, with 9 bases between.

The V call is TRBV4-1, the J call TRBJ2-3, with TRBD2 matching 11 bases. The J segment lost 8 bases and the V segment lost 0 bases, leaving 7 bases of the junction unmatched. The CDR3 extends over 16 amino acids. CDR1 is MGHRA and CDR2 is YSYEKL in the germline V gene. Written as DNA, the CDR3 is TGCGCCAGCAGCCAAGACTCTAGCGGGGGGCGACCTACGCAGTATTTT. Its protein is CASSQDSSGGRPTQYF.

This clone was counted between two and nine times. V usage is TRBV5-6 and J usage is TRBJ1-5; weak D call: TRBD1 (5 bases). This CDR3 contains 16 residues. The V gene lost 0 bases and the J gene lost 2 bases, with 12 bases spanning the gap. CDR1 is SGHDT and CDR2 is YYEEEE in the germline V gene. The CDR3 coding sequence is TGTGCCAGCAGCTTGGGTGACGGGGCTCGCAATCAGCCCCAGCATTTT. Amino acid sequence: CASSLGDGARNQPQHF.

The chain uses TRBV4-1 and TRBJ2-7; maybe TRBD1 (6 bases). The CDR3 contains 17 residues. The V end was cut by 5 bases, the J end by 0 bases, with 20 bases between. Germline lookup yields CDR1 MGHRA and CDR2 YSYEKL. DNA of the CDR3: TGCGCCAGCAGCGCCGAACCAGGGGCCCAAGGCTCCTACGAGCAGTACTTC. The encoded protein is CASSAEPGAQGSYEQYF.

The chain carries TRBV4-2 and TRBJ1-1; TRBD1 matches at 9 bases. Unmatched junction bases numbered 7, after V lost 3 bases and J lost 5 bases. This CDR3 region has 15 residues. CDR1 is LGHNA and CDR2 is YNFKEQ in the germline V gene. The CDR3 is CASSHWGQGLTEAFF. DNA of the CDR3: TGTGCCAGCAGCCACTGGGGACAGGGTCTGACTGAAGCTTTCTTT.

J is TRBJ1-6 and V is TRBV7-8; D not resolved. Germline-derived CDR1 and CDR2 are SGHVS and FQNEAQ. V dropped 4 bases and J dropped 6 bases, with 16 bases sitting between them. The CDR3 covers 16 residues. The CDR3 DNA reads as TGTGCCAGCAGCTCTCCCCTCGGGCTGACTAATTCACCCCTCCACTTT. This translates into CASSSPLGLTNSPLHF.

This chain links TRBV9 with TRBJ2-1; TRBD1 might be the D (5 bases). Germline V gene lookup returns CDR1 SGDLS and CDR2 YYNGEE. The CDR3 runs 15 residues. The V and J ends lost 4 bases and 0 bases respectively, with 11 bases between them. The CDR3 bases are TGTGCCAGCAGCAAACAGGCGCTCTCCTACAATGAGCAGTTCTTC. Translated, it gives CASSKQALSYNEQFF.

CDR3 sequence: CASATGNNSPLHF. CDR3 DNA sequence: TGTGCCAGCGCCACAGGGAACAATTCACCCCTCCACTTT. The genes are TRBV6-5 and TRBJ1-6; weak D call: TRBD1 (6 bases). Trimming left V 8 bases short and J 7 bases short, with 12 bases between. The CDR3 runs 13 residues. CDR1 and CDR2 (germline): MNHEY, SVGAGI.

The chain uses TRBV6-1 and TRBJ1-1; perhaps TRBD1 as D (5 bases). Germline CDR1 MNHNS, CDR2 SASEGT. With 3 bases removed from V and 0 bases from J, the gap between germline ends came to 8 bases. The CDR3 runs 14 residues. The CDR3 nucleotides read TGTGCCAGCAGTGATGTGGGGGTGAACACTGAAGCTTTCTTT. Translated: CASSDVGVNTEAFF.

The CDR3 bases are TGCGCCAGCAGCCAAGCAGGGACAGGATACGAGCAGTACTTC. It yields the protein CASSQAGTGYEQYF. The chain uses TRBV4-1 and TRBJ2-7; 8 nucleotides align to TRBD1. Germline V gene sequence: CDR1 MGHRA, CDR2 YSYEKL. The CDR3 spans 14 residues. J gave up 4 bases and V 1 base, and 3 bases lay outside the gene matches.

The gene calls are TRBV2 and TRBJ2-2; TRBD1 might be the D (6 bases). CDR1 is SNHLY, CDR2 FYNNEI, per germline. The V gene lost 5 bases and the J gene lost 5 bases, with 15 bases spanning the gap. The CDR3 loop spans 15 amino acids. In DNA, the CDR3 is TGTGCCAGCAGTCTAGGGGGAGCAGGGACCGGGGAGCTGTTTTTT. It translates to CASSLGGAGTGELFF.

The CDR3 sequence is CATSRWRGLSANTGELFF. CDR3 DNA: TGTGCCACCAGCAGATGGAGGGGTCTATCAGCGAACACCGGGGAGCTGTTTTTT. V is TRBV15 and J is TRBJ2-2, with a weak D call TRBD2 (6 bases). Trimming left V 2 bases short and J 0 bases short, with 16 bases between. In germline, CDR1 is LNHNV, CDR2 YYDKDF (reference sequence). The CDR3 loop spans 18 amino acids.

This sequence joins TRBV14 and TRBJ2-7, with 9 bases identical to TRBD1. Germline values: CDR1 SGHDN, CDR2 FVKESK. V lost 6 bases, J lost 4 bases, and 4 bases stayed unmatched. The CDR3 consists of 13 residues. The CDR3 DNA reads as TGTGCCAGCAGACCCGGGACAGGGTACGAGCAGTACTTC. Translated, it gives CASRPGTGYEQYF. The full variable domain, with the rest looked up from reference TRBV14 and TRBJ2-7, is EAGVTQFPSHSVIEKGQTVTLRCDPISGHDNLYWYRRVMGKEIKFLLHFVKESKQDESGMPNNRFLAERTGGTYSTLKVQPAELEDSGVYFCASRPGTGYEQYFGPGTRLTVT.

The chain joins TRBV18 to TRBJ1-1; D might be TRBD1 (5 bases). Germline CDR1 is KGHSH and CDR2 is LQKENI. CDR3 size: 13 residues. Trimming pared 5 bases from V and 4 bases from J, leaving 11 bases between. As DNA, the CDR3 is TGTGCCAGCTCAACCGACAGATCCACTGAAGCTTTCTTT. Its protein product is CASSTDRSTEAFF.

CDR3 loop: CASTPGTYNEQFF. CDR3 DNA: TGTGCCAGCACCCCAGGGACCTACAATGAGCAGTTCTTC. The chain couples TRBV28 to TRBJ2-1; TRBD1 might be the D (5 bases). The CDR3 has 13 amino acids. Germline V gene data show CDR1 as MDHEN and CDR2 as SYDVKM. V lost 7 bases to trimming and J lost 2 bases, with 9 bases between them.

J is TRBJ1-5 and V is TRBV13; 7 nucleotides align to TRBD1. Trimming removed 0 bases from V and 5 bases from J; junction bases left unmatched: 4. Looked up from germline, CDR1 is PRHDT and CDR2 is FYEKMQ (reference sequence). This CDR3 region has 15 residues. CDR3: CASSLGRGTYQPQHF. The DNA for the CDR3 is TGTGCCAGCAGCTTAGGCAGGGGGACTTATCAGCCCCAGCATTTT. Combining the CDR3 with reference TRBV13 and TRBJ1-5 gives the whole variable domain AAGVIQSPRHLIKEKRETATLKCYPIPRHDTVYWYQQGPGQDPQFLISFYEKMQSDKGSIPDRFSAQQFSDYHSELNMSSLELGDSALYFCASSLGRGTYQPQHFGDGTRLSIL.

The chain combines TRBV28 with TRBJ2-5, with 12 bases that match TRBD2. CDR1 and CDR2 from the germline V gene are MDHEN and SYDVKM. The CDR3 sequence is 15 residues long. Trimming cost V 8 bases and J 5 bases; bases outside gene matches: 9. The CDR3 protein is CASGLAGGPQETQYF. CDR3 DNA sequence: TGTGCCAGCGGTCTAGCGGGAGGGCCGCAGGAGACCCAGTACTTC.

CDR3 sequence: CASSTGNKNEKLFF. The CDR3 coding sequence is TGTGCCAGCAGCACAGGGAACAAAAATGAAAAACTGTTTTTT. This rearrangement joins TRBV5-6 to TRBJ1-4, with D possibly being TRBD1 (6 bases). There are 14 residues in the CDR3. V was shortened by 4 bases and J by 5 bases, with 12 bases between the two germline ends. The V gene's germline CDR1 is SGHDT and CDR2 YYEEEE.

Points on this clone: Other DNA sequences in the sample encode the same CDR3. This chain links TRBV6-5 with TRBJ1-1; the D gene is possibly TRBD1 (5 bases). V dropped 2 bases and J dropped 1 base, with 8 bases sitting between them. The CDR3 has 14 residues. Per germline, CDR1 MNHEY and CDR2 SVGAGI. CDR3 DNA: TGTGCCAGCAGTTACGGAACAGGGAACACTGAAGCTTTCTTT. Its protein is CASSYGTGNTEAFF.

This clone was observed a single time. The chain combines TRBV7-9 with TRBJ2-7; either TRBD1 or TRBD2 may supply D (5 bases each). V dropped 5 bases and J dropped 2 bases, with 13 bases sitting between them. CDR1 SEHNR and CDR2 FQNEAQ come from the germline V gene (reference sequence). The CDR3 spans 14 residues. The CDR3 region is CASSARDRPYEQYF. DNA for the CDR3: TGTGCCAGCAGCGCGAGGGACCGACCCTACGAGCAGTACTTC.

This chain connects TRBV28 to TRBJ2-2, with D possibly matching TRBD2 (6 bases). The CDR3 has 12 residues. The V gene lost 8 bases and the J gene lost 9 bases, with 13 bases spanning the gap. Germline CDR1 MDHEN, CDR2 SYDVKM. The DNA of the CDR3 is TGTGCCAGCGGGGGGAGGCACCGGGAGCTGTTTTTT. Residues: CASGGRHRELFF. Full variable domain (outside the CDR3, taken from reference TRBV28 and TRBJ2-2): DVKVTQSSRYLVKRTGEKVFLECVQDMDHENMFWYRQDPGLGLRLIYFSYDVKMKEKGDIPEGYSVSREKKERFSLILESASTNQTSMYLCASGGRHRELFFGEGSRLTVL.

The chain is built from TRBV5-8 and TRBJ1-2; 7 bases match TRBD1. The germline V gene has CDR1 SGHTS and CDR2 YDEGEE. The CDR3 sequence is 13 residues long. V lost 4 bases and J lost 4; bases outside the gene matches: 4. This chain's CDR3 is CASSRQGPYGYTF. The CDR3, as DNA: TGTGCCAGCAGCCGACAGGGACCCTATGGCTACACCTTC.

V is TRBV4-1 and J is TRBJ1-5; weak D call: TRBD1 (5 bases). V was shortened by 0 bases and J by 0 bases, with 12 bases between the two germline ends. Looked up from germline, CDR1 is MGHRA and CDR2 is YSYEKL. CDR3 size: 17 residues. The CDR3 protein is CASSQDGRGYSNQPQHF. In nucleotides, the CDR3 is TGCGCCAGCAGCCAAGATGGGAGGGGTTATAGCAATCAGCCCCAGCATTTT.

This clone came up a few times. The chain is built from TRBV6-1 and TRBJ2-7, with TRBD1 matching over 8 bases. Germline CDR1 MNHNS, CDR2 SASEGT. The CDR3 sequence is 14 residues long. Trimming removed 4 bases from V and 7 bases from J; junction bases left unmatched: 9. CDR3 sequence (DNA): TGTGCCAGCAGTGTGGGGGCAGGGGGCTGGGAGCAGTACTTC. It encodes CASSVGAGGWEQYF.

A single count supports this clone. The V gene is TRBV7-6, the J gene TRBJ2-1, with 12 bases that match TRBD2. The V and J ends lost 2 bases and 0 bases, in that order; junction bases with no gene match: 11. The CDR3 has 20 amino acids. In germline, CDR1 is SGHVS, CDR2 FNYEAQ. CDR3 DNA sequence: TGTGCCAGCAGCTTACTTTTTGGACTAGCGGGGTCGAGCTCCTACAATGAGCAGTTCTTC. It codes for CASSLLFGLAGSSSYNEQFF. Full variable domain (missing parts from reference TRBV7-6 and TRBJ2-1): GAGVSQSPRYKVTKRGQDVALRCDPISGHVSLYWYRQALGQGPEFLTYFNYEAQQDKSGLPNDRFSAERPEGSISTLTIQRTEQRDSAMYRCASSLLFGLAGSSSYNEQFFGPGTRLTVL.

V and J are TRBV25-1 and TRBJ2-1, with D possibly TRBD2 on 5 matching bases. CDR1 is MGHDK, CDR2 SYGVNS, per germline. V lost 5 bases to trimming and J lost 3 bases, with 11 bases between them. This CDR3 is built from 14 residues. CDR3 DNA: TGTGCCAGCAGTTACTTGGGGAGCTACAATGAGCAGTTCTTC. Translating gives CASSYLGSYNEQFF.

The V call is TRBV6-5, the J call TRBJ2-2, with 7 bases identical to TRBD2. Germline V gene sequence: CDR1 MNHEY, CDR2 SVGAGI. J lost 6 bases, V lost 7 bases, and 5 bases had no gene match. The CDR3 runs to 13 residues. Written as DNA, the CDR3 is TGTGCCAGCATGATAGGGAGGGCCGGGGAGCTGTTTTTT. Translating it yields CASMIGRAGELFF.

This chain connects TRBV5-1 to TRBJ2-7; D uncertain. Germline CDR1 and CDR2: SGHRS and YFSETQ. V shed 0 bases and J shed 2 bases, with 6 bases lying between them. CDR3 size: 13 residues. The CDR3 region is CASSLEQPYEQYF. The CDR3 nucleotides are TGCGCCAGCAGCTTGGAACAGCCCTACGAGCAGTACTTC.